This T cell receptor (beta chain) is from a study of T cell responses to AZD1222 COVID-19 vaccine. Points from the study as a whole: Vaccination with two AZD1222 doses was followed by a rise in Spike-specific TCR breadth and depth. Baseline antibody screening turned up just a handful of seropositive AZD1222 recipients.

Libraries were prepared by immunoSEQ multiplex PCR; TCRdb keeps only in-frame clonotypes and omits some of them. This sample has 150,000 to 160,000 clones; roughly nine tenths occur once, and the top ten carry less than 1.6%. As for this clone: Antigen unknown.

The sequence came from an adult who received the AZD1222 COVID-19 vaccine. Sequenced here: peripheral blood, sampled 28 days after the second AZD1222 dose.

The DNA for the CDR3 is TGTGCCAGCAGTCCCGGACCGACAGGAGAGAATACTGAAGCTTTCTTT. Its translation: CASSPGPTGENTEAFF. The gene calls are TRBV5-8 and TRBJ1-1; a possible D gene is TRBD1 (6 bases). V was clipped by 5 bases and J by 5 bases, with 22 bases between them. The germline gives CDR1 SGHTS, CDR2 YDEGEE. CDR3 length equals 16 residues.